The 25 T cell receptor beta chains listed next were all sequenced from one sample in a study of blood T cell repertoires in COVID-19. Clones were sequenced by immunoSEQ multiplex PCR, and TCRdb holds only the in-frame ones, with some missing. The sample shows over 85,000 clones, about 90% of them seen only once. The specimen was peripheral blood. The receptors derive from a man aged 18-30 years with acute or convalescent COVID-19.

J is TRBJ1-3 and V is TRBV5-6; D is unresolved. Trimming took 4 bases from V and 0 from J, leaving 8 bases between them. There are 14 residues in the CDR3. Germline values: CDR1 SGHDT, CDR2 YYEEEE. CDR3 DNA sequence: TGTGCCAGCAGCCGTACAGTCTCTGGAAACACCATATATTTT. Its translation: CASSRTVSGNTIYF.

This chain joins TRBV27 and TRBJ2-1; 12 bases fit TRBD2. CDR1 is MNHEY and CDR2 is SMNVEV in the germline V gene (reference sequence). Germline trimming cut 2 bases from V and 5 bases from J; bases unmatched to any gene: 7. The CDR3 is made up of 17 amino acids. The CDR3 DNA sequence: TGTGCCAGCAGTTTACACCTAGCGGGGGGGCGGCACAATGAGCAGTTCTTC. It yields the protein CASSLHLAGGRHNEQFF.

The chain is built from TRBV4-1 and TRBJ2-1; 7 positions agree with TRBD2. The V and J ends lost 6 bases and 6 bases, in that order; junction bases with no gene match: 14. The CDR3 is 16 residues long. Germline lookup yields CDR1 MGHRA and CDR2 YSYEKL. CDR3 sequence: CASSPFLTSTGNEQFF. The CDR3 nucleotides read TGCGCCAGCAGTCCCTTTTTGACTAGCACCGGCAATGAGCAGTTCTTC.

This clone is a singleton in its sample. The chain links TRBV3-1 (or the pseudogene TRBV3-2) to TRBJ2-2; D possibly corresponds to TRBD1 (6 bases). V shed 5 bases and J shed 1 base, with 20 bases lying between them. Germline loops: CDR1 LGHDT, CDR2 YNNKEL (reference sequence). This CDR3 region has 18 residues. The CDR3 nucleotides read TGTGCCAGCAGCGGAATTGGCACGGGACATGTGAACACCGGGGAGCTGTTTTTT. This sequence encodes CASSGIGTGHVNTGELFF.

The chain combines TRBV27 with TRBJ2-1; D gene ambiguous. CDR1 is MNHEY and CDR2 is SMNVEV in the germline V gene (reference sequence). The CDR3 totals 12 residues. Trimming left V 8 bases short and J 6 bases short, with 11 bases between. CDR3 amino acids: CASLKLVNEQFF. As DNA, the CDR3 is TGTGCCAGCCTTAAGCTTGTCAATGAGCAGTTCTTC.

The CDR3 sequence: CASSLGLSETQYF. The CDR3 coding sequence is TGCGCCAGCAGCTTGGGCCTATCGGAGACCCAGTACTTC. The chain employs TRBV5-1 and TRBJ2-5; no firm D call. CDR3 length: 13 amino acids. Germline CDR1 is SGHRS and CDR2 is YFSETQ. V was pared by 0 bases and J by 5 bases, with 8 bases between. The full variable domain, in which reference TRBV5-1 and TRBJ2-5 provide the parts outside the CDR3, is KAGVTQTPRYLIKTRGQQVTLSCSPISGHRSVSWYQQTPGQGLQFLFEYFSETQRNKGNFPGRFSGRQFSNSRSEMNVSTLELGDSALYLCASSLGLSETQYFGPGTRLLVL.

CDR3 sequence: CASSPGGEKLFF. The CDR3 DNA sequence: TGTGCCAGCAGCCCCGGTGGTGAAAAACTGTTTTTT. J is TRBJ1-4 and V is TRBV12-3 or TRBV12-4, with D hard to call. The CDR3 has 12 residues. The ends were cut back, 6 bases at V and 7 bases at J, with 9 bases in the middle.

The rearrangement joins TRBV6-6 to TRBJ1-6; unclear D gene. Germline V gene lookup returns CDR1 MNHNY and CDR2 SVGAGI (reference sequence). This CDR3 contains 14 residues. V was trimmed by 2 bases and J by 7 bases, leaving 9 bases between them. CDR3 protein: CASSYGQKNSPLHF. DNA of the CDR3: TGTGCCAGCAGTTACGGGCAGAAAAATTCACCCCTCCACTTT.

The chain has TRBV25-1 and TRBJ1-2; TRBD1 agrees at 7 bases. The CDR3 extends over 14 amino acids. V shed 3 bases and J 4 bases; nucleotides not matched to a gene: 5. In germline, CDR1 is MGHDK, CDR2 SYGVNS. CDR3 in amino acids: CASSEHRGSYGYTF. CDR3 DNA sequence: TGTGCCAGCAGTGAGCACAGGGGCAGCTATGGCTACACCTTC.

The V and J genes are TRBV5-5 and TRBJ2-3; D remains unclear. The V end lost 1 base, the J end lost 6 bases, and 9 bases lay between the germline ends. CDR3 size: 13 residues. Germline loops: CDR1 SGHKS, CDR2 YYEKEE (reference sequence). The CDR3 DNA follows: TGTGCCAGCAGCTTGTTTGTCCCGGATACGCAGTATTTT. Translated: CASSLFVPDTQYF.

This sequence joins TRBV2 and TRBJ1-4; 9 bases match TRBD1. CDR3 length: 14 amino acids. Trimming at V came to 7 bases and at J to 7 bases, leaving 7 bases not matched to a gene. CDR1 is SNHLY, CDR2 FYNNEI, per germline. The CDR3 DNA is TGTGCCAGCATCGGACCGGGACAGGGTGAAAAACTGTTTTTT. Its protein product is CASIGPGQGEKLFF.

The chain combines TRBV6-6 with TRBJ2-1; weak D call: TRBD2 (6 bases). The CDR3 has 13 residues. Between the trimmed V and J ends, which lost 6 bases and 3 bases, there was a span of 9 bases. Germline V gene data show CDR1 as MNHNY and CDR2 as SVGAGI (reference sequence). CDR3 in DNA: TGTGCCAGCAGCCGGGAGAGCTACAATGAGCAGTTCTTC. It yields the protein CASSRESYNEQFF.

The chain couples TRBV5-1 to TRBJ2-7; 10 bases agree with TRBD1. CDR3 length: 14 residues. V gave up 5 bases and J gave up 3 bases; unmatched junction bases: 5. CDR1 is SGHRS, CDR2 YFSETQ, per germline. This CDR3 reads CASRTGGPDYEQYF. CDR3 nucleotide sequence: TGCGCCAGCAGGACAGGGGGCCCCGACTACGAGCAGTACTTC.

The rearrangement joins TRBV19 to TRBJ2-7, with TRBD2 matching 13 bases. The ends lost 1 base at V and 0 bases at J; junction bases unmatched: 6. The CDR3 is 18 residues long. The germline gives CDR1 LNHDA, CDR2 SQIVND (reference sequence). DNA for the CDR3: TGTGCCAGTAGTATAGGTGGACTAGCGGGAGCCCTCTCCTACGAGCAGTACTTC. Amino acids: CASSIGGLAGALSYEQYF.

The rearrangement uses TRBV5-6 and TRBJ1-2, with D uncertain. Germline V gene lookup returns CDR1 SGHDT and CDR2 YYEEEE. V was cut by 0 bases and J by 4 bases, with 13 bases left in between. The CDR3 has 15 amino acids. Here the CDR3 DNA reads TGTGCCAGCAGCTTGGGGCCCGCGGTGGGCTATGGCTACACCTTC. Its translation is CASSLGPAVGYGYTF.

V usage is TRBV27 and J usage is TRBJ1-5; D is undetermined. The CDR3 totals 15 residues. V lost 3 bases and J 0 bases, leaving 9 bases between the germline ends. Looked up from germline, CDR1 is MNHEY and CDR2 is SMNVEV (reference sequence). The CDR3 sequence is CASSFVRNSNQPQHF. The CDR3 DNA reads TGTGCCAGCAGTTTTGTGAGAAATAGCAATCAGCCCCAGCATTTT.

CDR3 amino acids: CASSYSGANTGELFF. CDR3 nucleotides: TGTGCCAGCAGTTATAGCGGCGCGAACACCGGGGAGCTGTTTTTT. The chain uses TRBV6-5 and TRBJ2-2; D is possibly TRBD2 (6 bases). V was trimmed by 3 bases and J by 0 bases, leaving 8 bases between them. This CDR3 has 15 residues. Germline V gene lookup returns CDR1 MNHEY and CDR2 SVGAGI.

The chain uses TRBV7-9 and TRBJ2-3; a weak D match, TRBD2 (5 bases). V was clipped by 5 bases and J by 0 bases, with 9 bases between them. The CDR3 consists of 14 residues. CDR1 and CDR2 (germline): SEHNR, FQNEAQ (reference sequence). CDR3 in DNA: TGTGCCAGCAGCCTTGGACTGAGCACAGATACGCAGTATTTT. This sequence encodes CASSLGLSTDTQYF.

The chain combines TRBV7-6 with TRBJ2-2; weak D call: TRBD2 (6 bases). The CDR3 is 13 residues long. Per the germline V gene, CDR1 is SGHVS and CDR2 is FNYEAQ. The V end was cut by 3 bases, the J end by 8 bases, with 10 bases between. The CDR3 nucleotides read TGTGCCAGCAGCTTTAGCGGTTCTGGGGAGCTGTTTTTT. It yields the protein CASSFSGSGELFF.

The chain recombines TRBV6-5 with TRBJ1-5; D not certain. From germline, CDR1 is MNHEY and CDR2 SVGAGI. The CDR3 sequence is 13 residues long. With 6 bases removed from V and 4 bases from J, the gap between germline ends came to 10 bases. The CDR3 here is CASSIDGNQPQHF. The CDR3 bases are TGTGCCAGCAGCATTGACGGGAATCAGCCCCAGCATTTT.

J is TRBJ1-2 and V is TRBV16; no reliable D call. The germline V gene encodes CDR1 KGHSY and CDR2 FQNENV. The germline V and J ends were trimmed by 2 bases and 4 bases, with 11 bases remaining between them. The CDR3 consists of 14 residues. CDR3 region: CASSQGEGTYGYTF. CDR3 in DNA: TGTGCCAGCAGCCAAGGGGAGGGTACCTATGGCTACACCTTC.

The genes are TRBV9 and TRBJ1-3; 8 bases fit TRBD1. The CDR3 is made up of 16 amino acids. The germline gives CDR1 SGDLS, CDR2 YYNGEE. Trimming cost V 0 bases and J 3 bases; bases outside gene matches: 5. The CDR3 here is CASSVGGTGNGNTIYF. The DNA for the CDR3 is TGTGCCAGCAGCGTAGGGGGGACAGGCAATGGAAACACCATATATTTT.

The CDR3 spells CSVVKLRDNSGNTIYF. CDR3 bases: TGCAGCGTTGTTAAGCTCCGGGACAACTCTGGAAACACCATATATTTT. V and J are TRBV29-1 and TRBJ1-3, with D possibly TRBD1 on 6 matching bases. Trimming took off 4 bases at V and 0 bases at J, with 16 bases between the two ends. The CDR3 totals 16 residues. Germline V gene lookup returns CDR1 SQVTM and CDR2 ANQGSEA.

This rearrangement joins TRBV9 to TRBJ1-1, with TRBD1 matching 7 bases. The V segment lost 1 base and the J segment 3 bases; nucleotides outside the gene matches: 9. Germline assignment: CDR1 SGDLS and CDR2 YYNGEE. This CDR3 contains 16 residues. The CDR3 coding sequence is TGTGCCAGCAGCGTATTTAATACAGGGGTGGACACTGAAGCTTTCTTT. It translates to CASSVFNTGVDTEAFF.

A note on this clone: This specimen includes other DNA sequences encoding the same CDR3. The chain uses TRBV25-1 and TRBJ1-5; 8 bases agree with TRBD1. CDR1 and CDR2 (germline): MGHDK, SYGVNS. CDR3 length: 14 amino acids. V trimming: 4 bases; J trimming: 4 bases; junction bases outside the gene matches: 3. The CDR3 DNA sequence: TGTGCCAGCAGTGGAGGACAGGGTAATCAGCCCCAGCATTTT. Its translation: CASSGGQGNQPQHF.